The rows below give T cell receptor beta chains drawn from one sample of a study of T-cell reconstitution after alpha-beta-depleted transplantation in children. TCRdb re-derived calls from the PCR reads in MiXCR, one entry per CDR3 protein. There are about 400,000 distinct CDR3 sequences in the sample; just over 20% occur only once, and 3% to 4% lies in the top ten. The sample here was PBMCs from the stem cell graft donor, taken from the stem cell graft. The receptors originated from a human donor who donated a stem cell graft to a child with acute myeloid leukemia. CDR3s include the opening cysteine and the closing phenylalanine or tryptophan. D genes are given only for firm matches. Where a row states a size, it is once, few, many or the class of an expanded clone; other rows omit it.

v_call	j_call	clone_size	d_call	cdr3_nt	cdr3_aa
TRBV11-2	TRBJ2-5	.	.	TGTGCCAGCATCGAAGGGGGTACCCAGTACTTC	CASIEGGTQYF
TRBV28	TRBJ2-7	once	TRBD1	TGTGCCAGCAGCTCCGGACAGGGAACACTATACGAGCAGTACTTC	CASSSGQGTLYEQYF
TRBV11-3	TRBJ2-3	.	TRBD2	TGTGCCAGCAGCTGGGGAGGGGTCTACGATACGCAGTATTTT	CASSWGGVYDTQYF
TRBV12-3/TRBV12-4	TRBJ2-1	few	.	TGTGCCAGCAGTCCGCAAACCGGTTACTACAATGAGCAGTTCTTC	CASSPQTGYYNEQFF
TRBV20-1	TRBJ1-2	many	.	TGCAGTGCTAGAGATGGACTTAACTATGGCTACACCTTC	CSARDGLNYGYTF
TRBV20-1	TRBJ2-3	.	.	TGCAGTGCTGAGGGGCTTGAGCGCATATACACAGATACGCAGTATTTT	CSAEGLERIYTDTQYF
TRBV6-2/TRBV6-3	TRBJ1-5	.	.	TGTGCCAGCGACACAGGGAATAGCAATCAGCCCCAGCATTTT	CASDTGNSNQPQHF
TRBV20-1	TRBJ1-1	many	.	TGCAGTGCTAGAGGGGGGTTCATGAACACTGAAGCTTTCTTT	CSARGGFMNTEAFF
TRBV20-1	TRBJ2-5	.	.	TGCAGTGCTAGAGCCCGGTGGGCAGAAGAGACCCAGTACTTC	CSARARWAEETQYF
TRBV10-3	TRBJ2-7	.	.	TGTGCCATCAGGGGACGGGCCTACGAGCAGTACTTC	CAIRGRAYEQYF
TRBV4-1	TRBJ2-7	.	.	TGCGCCAGCAGCCAAGAGGGGGGGGCCTCCTACGAGCAGTACTTC	CASSQEGGASYEQYF
TRBV20-1	TRBJ2-5	many	.	TGCAGTGCTAGAACGGGGAGCAGTCAAGAGACCCAGTACTTC	CSARTGSSQETQYF
TRBV27	TRBJ2-7	.	.	TGTGCCAGCAGTTTCAGCGCCGGCTACGAGCAGTACTTC	CASSFSAGYEQYF
TRBV20-1	TRBJ2-7	many	TRBD1	TGCAGTGCACCGGGACAGGAAATAGAATACGAGCAGTACTTC	CSAPGQEIEYEQYF
TRBV10-2	TRBJ2-1	.	.	TGCGCCAGCAGGGAGGGGAACCCCTACAATGAGCAGTTCTTC	CASREGNPYNEQFF
TRBV19	TRBJ2-3	.	TRBD2	TGTGCCAGTAGTATGAGGACTAGCGGGAGAACAGATACGCAGTATTTT	CASSMRTSGRTDTQYF
TRBV20-1	TRBJ2-3	.	TRBD2	TGCAGTGTGCCTAACCGCAGACAGGTCCCTAGCGGGAGGGACCCTCCAGATACGCAGTATTTT	CSVPNRRQVPSGRDPPDTQYF
TRBV29-1	TRBJ2-2	.	.	TGCAGCGCCGACAGGACGAACACCGGGGAGCTGTTTTTT	CSADRTNTGELFF
TRBV5-1	TRBJ2-2	.	.	TGCGCCAGCAGCCCGGACAGCGGCACCGGGGAGCTGTTTTTT	CASSPDSGTGELFF
TRBV5-6	TRBJ1-2	.	TRBD1	TGTGCCAGCAGCCTAGGGACAGCAATGGAAGGCTACACCTTC	CASSLGTAMEGYTF
TRBV4-1	TRBJ2-2	.	.	TGCGCCAGCAGCCAAGATCCCGCCGGGGAGCTGTTTTTT	CASSQDPAGELFF
TRBV7-9	TRBJ2-4	.	.	TGTGCCAGCAGCTTAAGTCTCATAGAAAACATTCAGTACTTC	CASSLSLIENIQYF